This T cell receptor beta chain was found in a study of PD-1 blockade in classical Hodgkin lymphoma. Each patient relapsed following autologous stem cell transplantation, and prior brentuximab vedotin exposure differed. Trimming at V came to 4 bases and at J to 4 bases, leaving 5 bases not matched to a gene. The CDR3 totals 15 residues. Germline loops: CDR1 SGHNT, CDR2 YYREEE (reference sequence). Only in-frame clones appear in the TCRdb table, and some are missing; sequencing was by immunoSEQ multiplex PCR. Here the sample spans over 20,000 clones, 77% being singletons. The chain has TRBV5-4 and TRBJ2-5, with 12 bases identical to TRBD2. This TCR derives from a human donor with classical Hodgkin lymphoma. The sample was peripheral blood mononuclear cells (PBMCs), taken before the second cycle of nivolumab. CDR3 amino acids: CASSASGGGAETQYF. The CDR3 nucleotides are TGTGCCAGCAGCGCTAGCGGGGGGGGAGCAGAGACCCAGTACTTC.